What follows is one T cell receptor beta chain and its context. The antigen remains undetermined. This specimen comes from a study of a mutant IDH1 vaccine in newly diagnosed glioma. Study-level background: Vaccination followed radiotherapy alone by 4-6 weeks, or accompanied temozolomide cycles. Therapy received beforehand was radiotherapy, temozolomide, or both, with most patients given both.

The table came from immunoSEQ multiplex PCR; TCRdb's copy has only in-frame clones and leaves some out. Among 45,000 or so clones listed, 80% to 85% were seen once. The time point: week 35, safety follow-up. What each vaccine dose contained was 300 ug of mutant IDH1 20-mer peptide, accompanied by topical imiquimod. The CDR3 contains 17 residues. The V segment lost 3 bases and the J segment 4 bases; nucleotides outside the gene matches: 9. Germline V gene data show CDR1 as LNHNV and CDR2 as YYDKDF (reference sequence). The receptor was derived from a woman in her forties with glioma. Some clones in this sample may be carry-over from other donors' samples. The sequences come from PBMCs, collected from a glioma patient whose treatment included an IDH1 peptide vaccine. J is TRBJ2-3 and V is TRBV15; 11 bases are a match to TRBD2. The CDR3 loop reads CATSRGTSGMRADTQYF. Written as DNA, the CDR3 is TGTGCCACCAGCAGGGGGACTAGCGGAATGAGAGCAGATACGCAGTATTTT.